This T cell receptor (beta chain) was recovered during a study of blood T cell repertoires in COVID-19. Turning to the study itself: The origin of the acute and convalescent COVID-19 samples was the United States, Italy and Spain. Nucleic acid was either cDNA or gDNA, and it came from T cells, B-cell-depleted T cells, or PBMCs.

The repertoire was sequenced with immunoSEQ multiplex PCR; TCRdb's copy has only in-frame clones and lacks some. The sample lists approximately 220,000 clones, around 87% occurring once. Participant ages covered roughly 18 to 89 years across about two dozen US areas. Sequenced: PBMCs or T cells enriched from blood (not recorded which). The sequence derives from a woman in her late teens or twenties in a cohort exposed to, infected with or recovered from COVID-19 (not recorded which).

This chain's CDR3 is CASNPAGGSYNEQFF. The CDR3 DNA is TGTGCCAGCAACCCGGCGGGGGGCTCCTACAATGAGCAGTTCTTC. The gene calls are TRBV14 and TRBJ2-1, with TRBD2 identical over 8 bases. Trimming cost V 7 bases and J 0 bases; bases outside gene matches: 5. CDR1 is SGHDN, CDR2 FVKESK, per germline. This CDR3 has 15 amino acids.